The sequence of this T cell receptor (beta chain) was determined in a study of blood T cell repertoires in COVID-19. Study details: In each case, the material was cDNA or gDNA derived from T cells, B-cell-depleted T cells, or PBMCs.

As originally analysed: Nucleated cell number was recorded as an estimate derived from reference gene primer amplification. Clones were read by immunoSEQ multiplex PCR, and TCRdb kept only the in-frame ones, dropping some. The V and J calls and clone size are taken from that table; D and trimming were inferred from the DNA. The data hold 150,000 to 200,000 clones, with around 85% observed a single time. V gave up 1 base and J gave up 5 bases, with 5 bases separating them. The germline V gene encodes CDR1 MGHRA and CDR2 YSYEKL. This CDR3 spans 13 amino acids. The receptor was derived from a man aged 70-80 years with active or convalescent COVID-19. The sequencing input was peripheral blood. This sequence joins TRBV4-1 and TRBJ1-4; D not certain. This CDR3 is CASSQAPNEKLFF. CDR3 DNA: TGCGCCAGCAGCCAAGCCCCGAATGAAAAACTGTTTTTT.